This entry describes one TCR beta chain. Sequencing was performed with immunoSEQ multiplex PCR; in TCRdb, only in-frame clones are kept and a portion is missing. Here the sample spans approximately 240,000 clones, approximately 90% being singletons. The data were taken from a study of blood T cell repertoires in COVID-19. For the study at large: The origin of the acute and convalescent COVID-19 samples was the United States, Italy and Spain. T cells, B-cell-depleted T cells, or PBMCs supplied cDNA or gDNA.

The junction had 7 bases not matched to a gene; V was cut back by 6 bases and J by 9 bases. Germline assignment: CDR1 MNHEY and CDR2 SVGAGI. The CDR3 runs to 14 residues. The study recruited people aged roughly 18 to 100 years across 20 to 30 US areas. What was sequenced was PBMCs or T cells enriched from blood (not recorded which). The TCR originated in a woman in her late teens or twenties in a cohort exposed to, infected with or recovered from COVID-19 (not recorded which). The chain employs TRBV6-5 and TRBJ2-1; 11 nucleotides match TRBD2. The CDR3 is CASSPTGTSGEQFF. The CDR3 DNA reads TGTGCCAGCAGCCCCACTGGGACTAGCGGTGAGCAGTTCTTC.